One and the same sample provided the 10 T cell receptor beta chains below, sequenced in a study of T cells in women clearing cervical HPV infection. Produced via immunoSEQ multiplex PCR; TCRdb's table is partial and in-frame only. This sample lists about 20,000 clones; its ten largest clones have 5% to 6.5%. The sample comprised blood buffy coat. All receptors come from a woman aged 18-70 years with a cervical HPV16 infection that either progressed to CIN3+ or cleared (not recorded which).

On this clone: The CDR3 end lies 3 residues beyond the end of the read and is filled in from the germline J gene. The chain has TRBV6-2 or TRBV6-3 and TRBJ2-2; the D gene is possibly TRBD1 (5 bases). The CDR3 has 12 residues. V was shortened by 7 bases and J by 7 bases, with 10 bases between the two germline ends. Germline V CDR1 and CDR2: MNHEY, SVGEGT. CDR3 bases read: TGTGCCAGCACCCTAGGGGACGGGGAG. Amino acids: CASTLGDGE. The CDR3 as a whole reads CASTLGDGELFF.

CDR3 in amino acids: CSAPPGLPYNEQFF. The CDR3 bases that were read are TGCAGTGCCCCCCCGGGACTACCATACAATGAG. V usage is TRBV20-1 and J usage is TRBJ2-1; TRBD2 aligns across 7 bases. The read halts 3 residues ahead of the CDR3 end, with the missing end drawn from the germline J gene. With 6 bases clipped from V and 4 bases from J, the junction kept 9 bases outside the gene matches. The CDR3 runs to 14 residues. In germline, CDR1 is DFQATT, CDR2 SNEGSKA (reference sequence).

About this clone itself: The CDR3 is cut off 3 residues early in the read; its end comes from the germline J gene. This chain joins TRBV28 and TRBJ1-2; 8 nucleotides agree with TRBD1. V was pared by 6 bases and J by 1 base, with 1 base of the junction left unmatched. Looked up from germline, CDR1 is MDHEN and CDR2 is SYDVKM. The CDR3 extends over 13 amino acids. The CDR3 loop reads CASSDRGNYGYTF. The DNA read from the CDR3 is TGTGCCAGCAGCGACAGGGGTAACTATGGC.

CDR3: CASSQPPGQGNTDTQYF. Incomplete CDR3 DNA: TGCGCCAGCAGCCAACCACCGGGACAGGGGAACACAGATACG. V and J are TRBV4-1 and TRBJ2-3; 10 bases map to TRBD1. Coverage ceases 3 residues before the CDR3 finishes, and the germline J gene fills in the end. After removal of 2 bases from V and 2 bases from J, the junction contained 7 bases not matched to a gene. Germline V gene data show CDR1 as MGHRA and CDR2 as YSYEKL. The CDR3 runs 17 residues.

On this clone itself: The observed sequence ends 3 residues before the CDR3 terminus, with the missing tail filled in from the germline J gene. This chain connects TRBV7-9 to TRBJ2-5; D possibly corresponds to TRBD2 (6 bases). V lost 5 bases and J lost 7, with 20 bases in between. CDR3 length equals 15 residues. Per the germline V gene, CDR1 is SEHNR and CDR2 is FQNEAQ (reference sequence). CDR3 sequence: CASSGTGRVEGTQYF. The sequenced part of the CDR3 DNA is TGTGCCAGCAGCGGGACTGGAAGGGTAGAGGGGACC.

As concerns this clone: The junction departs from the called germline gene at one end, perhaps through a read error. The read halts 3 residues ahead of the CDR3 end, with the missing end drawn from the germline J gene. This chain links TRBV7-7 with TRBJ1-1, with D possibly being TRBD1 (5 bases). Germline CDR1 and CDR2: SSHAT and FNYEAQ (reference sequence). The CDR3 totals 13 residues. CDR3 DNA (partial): TGTGCTAGCAGCACCGACAGGAACACTGAA. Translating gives CASSTDRNTE. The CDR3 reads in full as CASSTDRNTEAFF.

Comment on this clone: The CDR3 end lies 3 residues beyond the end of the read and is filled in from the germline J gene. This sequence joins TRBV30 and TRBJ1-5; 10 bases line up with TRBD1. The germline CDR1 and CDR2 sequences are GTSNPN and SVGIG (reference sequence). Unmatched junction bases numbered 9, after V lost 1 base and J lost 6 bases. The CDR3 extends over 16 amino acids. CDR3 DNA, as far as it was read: TGTGCCTGGAGTGGGTCCGGGACAGGGGTGACTCAGCCC. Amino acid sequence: CAWSGSGTGVTQP. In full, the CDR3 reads CAWSGSGTGVTQPQHF.

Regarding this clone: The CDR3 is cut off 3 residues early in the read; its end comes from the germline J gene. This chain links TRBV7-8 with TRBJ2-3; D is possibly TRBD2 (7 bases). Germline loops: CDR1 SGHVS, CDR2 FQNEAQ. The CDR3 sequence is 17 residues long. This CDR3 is CASSLVRGGYSNQPQYF. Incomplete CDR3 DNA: TGTGCCAGCAGCTTAGTACGCGGGGGCTATAGCAATCAGCCG.

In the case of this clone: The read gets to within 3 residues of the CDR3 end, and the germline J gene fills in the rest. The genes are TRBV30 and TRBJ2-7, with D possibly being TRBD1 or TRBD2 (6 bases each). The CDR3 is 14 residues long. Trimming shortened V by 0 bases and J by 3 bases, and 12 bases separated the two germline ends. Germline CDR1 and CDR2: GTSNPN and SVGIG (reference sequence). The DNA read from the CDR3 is TGTGCCTGGAGTGTAGTCAGGGGAGGCTACGAG. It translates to CAWSVVRGGYE. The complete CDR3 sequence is CAWSVVRGGYEQYF. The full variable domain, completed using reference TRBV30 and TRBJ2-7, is SQTIHQWPATLVQPVGSPLSLECTVEGTSNPNLYWYRQAAGRGLQLLFYSVGIGQISSEVPQNLSASRPQDRQFILSSKKLLLSDSGFYLCAWSVVRGGYEQYFGPGTRLTVT.

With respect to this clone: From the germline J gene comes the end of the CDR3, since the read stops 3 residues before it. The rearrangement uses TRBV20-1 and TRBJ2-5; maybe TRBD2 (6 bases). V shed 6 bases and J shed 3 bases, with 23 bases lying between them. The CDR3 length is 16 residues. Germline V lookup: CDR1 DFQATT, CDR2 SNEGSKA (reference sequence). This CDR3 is CSAQPYTGDLKETQYF. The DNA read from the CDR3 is TGCAGTGCCCAACCCTATACGGGGGACCTTAAAGAGACC.